This is a list of T cell receptor beta chains from one sample in a study of blood T cell repertoires in COVID-19. Sequencing was performed with immunoSEQ multiplex PCR; in TCRdb, only in-frame clones are kept and a portion is missing. The data contain 150,000 to 200,000 clones, 70% to 85% of them seen just once; the ten biggest clones take up roughly a sixth. Material: PBMCs or T cells enriched from blood (not recorded which). The receptor set was obtained from a woman between 45 and 65 years old who had recovered from COVID-19. The CDR3 runs from the conserved cysteine through the conserved F or W. D genes are given only for firm matches.

>TRBJ2-1|-|TRBV24-1
CATSAWGAYNEQFF
TGTGCCACCAGTGCCTGGGGGGCCTACAATGAGCAGTTCTTC
>TRBJ2-2|TRBD2|TRBV5-5
CASSFSLAGVGTGELFF
TGTGCCAGCAGCTTCTCCCTAGCGGGAGTCGGAACCGGGGAGCTGTTTTTT
>TRBJ2-1|-|TRBV4-1
CASSQVRWAEKNNEQFF
TGCGCCAGCAGCCAAGTTAGATGGGCCGAGAAAAACAATGAGCAGTTCTTC
>TRBJ2-7|-|TRBV10-3
CASGRSTYEQYF
TGTGCCTCGGGTCGTTCCACCTACGAGCAGTACTTC
>TRBJ2-7|TRBD1|TRBV5-1
CASSGEQGPSYEQYF
TGCGCCAGCAGCGGGGAACAGGGGCCCTCCTACGAGCAGTACTTC
>TRBJ1-3|-|TRBV5-1
CASSVDSSGNTIYF
TGCGCCAGCAGCGTAGACAGCTCTGGAAACACCATATATTTT
>TRBJ1-2|-|TRBV14
CASSQDRGGLYGYTF
TGTGCCAGCAGCCAAGATCGGGGGGGGCTCTATGGCTACACCTTC
>TRBJ1-2|-|TRBV18
CASSPNSDSYGYTF
TGTGCCAGCTCACCGAATTCGGACAGCTATGGCTACACCTTC
>TRBJ1-6|-|TRBV28
CASTPRRGGPLHF
TGTGCCAGCACTCCCAGGAGGGGGGGACCCCTCCACTTT
>TRBJ2-7|TRBD1|TRBV30
CAGEGTESAEQYF
TGTGCCGGAGAGGGGACAGAATCTGCCGAGCAGTACTTC
>TRBJ2-5|-|TRBV28
CASLRTGWETQYF
TGTGCCAGCTTAAGGACTGGCTGGGAGACCCAGTACTTC
>TRBJ2-7|TRBD1|TRBV18
CASWDSISYEQYF
TGTGCCAGCTGGGACAGCATCTCCTACGAGCAGTACTTC
>TRBJ1-6|TRBD1|TRBV6-5
CASSYSDQGDSPLHF
TGTGCCAGCAGTTACTCGGATCAGGGGGACTCACCCCTCCACTTT
>TRBJ2-1|-|TRBV11-2
CASTFLPRGNEQFF
TGTGCCAGCACCTTCCTCCCCCGGGGGAATGAGCAGTTCTTC
>TRBJ2-1|TRBD1|TRBV6-2/TRBV6-3
CASSRGDRPLNEQFF
TGTGCCAGCAGCAGAGGGGACAGGCCACTCAATGAGCAGTTCTTC
>TRBJ2-3|-|TRBV27
CASSFLMAISHTQYF
TGTGCCAGCAGTTTCTTGATGGCAATTTCACATACGCAGTATTTT
>TRBJ2-5|TRBD1|TRBV5-1
CASSLSAGGAQTQYF
TGCGCCAGCAGCTTGTCGGCAGGGGGCGCCCAGACCCAGTACTTC
>TRBJ2-1|-|TRBV19
CASSSTRRSSYNEQFF
TGTGCCAGTAGTAGCACTAGGAGGAGCTCCTACAATGAGCAGTTCTTC
>TRBJ2-1|TRBD2|TRBV30
CAWSPGLAGAGQFF
TGTGCCTGGAGTCCCGGACTAGCGGGAGCGGGGCAGTTCTTC
>TRBJ1-2|TRBD1|TRBV28
CASNSPAGGGDYGYTF
TGTGCCAGCAACTCCCCGGCGGGAGGGGGCGACTATGGCTACACCTTC